The present TCR beta chain was sequenced within a study of T cells in localized non-small cell lung cancer. Findings and limits, study-wide: Heterogeneity within the tumor remains possible, as just one region underwent sequencing. Clonality peaked in uninvolved adjacent lung rather than tumor.

On this clone: Its antigen is unknown.

The repertoire was sequenced with immunoSEQ multiplex PCR; TCRdb's copy has only in-frame clones and lacks some. The repertoire holds over 70,000 clones, with around 90% as singletons. The CDR3 totals 14 residues. Germline V lookup: CDR1 SGHDT, CDR2 YYEEEE. V dropped 2 bases and J dropped 6 bases, with 15 bases sitting between them. The TCR sequence derives from a woman aged 35-70 years with stage II squamous cell lung carcinoma. Sequenced here: PBMCs, sampled before any cancer treatment. The gene calls are TRBV5-6 and TRBJ2-7, with D possibly TRBD2 on 6 matching bases. DNA of the CDR3: TGTGCCAGCAGCTTCGCGGGAAAGGTAGCCGAGCAGTACTTC. Translated: CASSFAGKVAEQYF.